This TCR beta chain was recovered during a study of T cell clones after liver transplantation. The wider study: Samples came from ITN030ST, which attempted immunosuppression withdrawal within 2 years of liver transplantation. Three of eight recipients were HCV-positive; others had non-autoimmune, non-viral indications.

A note on this clone: The target antigen is unknown.

Only in-frame clones appear in the TCRdb table, and some are missing; sequencing was by immunoSEQ multiplex PCR. The sample records around 43,000 clones, roughly 84% being singletons. The CDR3 is 16 residues long. The V end was cut by 5 bases, the J end by 2 bases, with 18 bases between. CDR1 LNHDA and CDR2 SQIVND come from the germline V gene (reference sequence). The study's findings and limits: Post-transplant, graft-donor-reactive CD4 TCRbeta sequences in blood dropped significantly in most of the 8 subjects.

CD3+CD4+ and CD3+CD8+ cells were FACS-sorted from thawed unstimulated PBMCs. The clonotype comes from a human patient who received a liver transplant. Some T cells may possibly be graft donor cells. Specimen: CD4+ T cells from blood, collected 24 months after liver transplant. This chain links TRBV19 with TRBJ1-2, with D maybe TRBD1 (5 bases). CDR3: CASSFGGALPNYGYTF. The DNA for the CDR3 is TGTGCCAGTAGTTTCGGAGGGGCGCTACCGAACTATGGCTACACCTTC.